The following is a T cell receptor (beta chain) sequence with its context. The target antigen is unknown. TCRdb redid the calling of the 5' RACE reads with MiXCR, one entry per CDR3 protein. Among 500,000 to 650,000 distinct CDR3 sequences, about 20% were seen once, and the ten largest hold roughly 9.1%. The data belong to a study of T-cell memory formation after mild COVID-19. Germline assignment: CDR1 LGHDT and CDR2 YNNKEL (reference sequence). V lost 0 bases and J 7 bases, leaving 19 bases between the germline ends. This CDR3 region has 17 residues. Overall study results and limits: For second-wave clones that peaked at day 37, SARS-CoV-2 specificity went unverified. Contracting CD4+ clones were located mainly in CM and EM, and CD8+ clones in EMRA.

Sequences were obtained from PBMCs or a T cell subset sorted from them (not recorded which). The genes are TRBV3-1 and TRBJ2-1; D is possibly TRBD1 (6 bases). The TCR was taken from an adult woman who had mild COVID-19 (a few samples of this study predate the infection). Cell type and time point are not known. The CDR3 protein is CASSQDRFRGSLNEQFF. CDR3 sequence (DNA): TGTGCCAGCAGCCAAGATAGGTTCAGGGGCTCTCTTAATGAGCAGTTCTTC.